This T cell receptor beta chain came from a study of post-analysis software for immune sequencing data (dated by TCRdb to between 2014 and 2016). For context, the study as a whole: Recorded disease courses included relapsing-remitting, secondary progressive and progressive-relapsing multiple sclerosis, with some patients lacking subtype annotation. The patient repertoires were set against approximately 10 previously published healthy control repertoires from donors whose ages ranged from about 6 to 26 years. A subset of samples was prepared in parallel using single-end sample barcoding, then pooled and co-amplified after Illumina adapter ligation.

Overall results and qualifications from the work: A handful of TRBV segments, including TRBV5-6, TRBV5-1 and TRBV20-1, were significantly more frequent in patients than controls. Compared with controls, multiple sclerosis patients had significantly lower normalized Chao1 diversity, a finding suggesting substantial peripheral T-cell clonal expansion. When samples were clustered directly using the F measure, samples prepared in the same batch co-clustered strongly, which prompted a batch-effect correction. The multiple sclerosis patient group was slightly younger than the control group.

To demonstrate the VDJtools post-analysis software, TCR beta repertoires were profiled from the peripheral blood of about 13 young patients with multiple sclerosis. The multiple sclerosis patients were children and adolescents ranging in age from roughly 6 to 15 years. Library prep was done by PCR. These reads were obtained on an Illumina HiSeq 2500. To reduce PCR and sequencing biases, unique molecular identifiers were built into the TCR beta cDNA libraries. Every 1 to 10 million input T cells yielded approximately 500,000 cDNA molecules, meaning each molecule approximated one T cell. The same protocol used for the earlier healthy control dataset was applied to prepare and sequence the patient libraries. Within a given batch, samples were prepared together, multiplexed and sequenced on the same HiSeq lane. Processing in the source paper ran as follows. Raw barcoded reads were processed with MIGEC, discarding single-read molecular identifier groups before consensus assembly and CDR3 extraction. Clonotype tables were post-analysed with VDJtools, and diversity was normalized by down-sampling all datasets to the smallest sample size. Repertoire overlap clustering matched CDR3 amino acid but not nucleotide sequences to correct batch-related cross-sample contamination. In TCRdb, the public reads were trimmed at Q25 with fastp and aligned with MiXCR, with productive beta chains retained. Every CDR3 protein is listed once, alongside the most common genes and DNA of its rows. TCRdb's processing, not the authors' own work, is the source of the V and J calls. The sample table records 500,000 to 600,000 distinct CDR3 sequences; 44% of these occur just once. The top ten clones comprise over 1.5% of the sample.

This clonotype came up a few times. No cognate antigen has been identified for it. No much larger clonotype is one base removed from it; base qualities were not supplied. The CDR3 sequence holds 15 residues, the cysteine and phenylalanine included. The read is trimmed to its CDR3 DNA, 45 bases read in frame from base 1. CDR1 and CDR2, looked up from the germline V gene, are MGHRA and YSYEKL. The germline ends are 12 bases apart after V is trimmed by 0 bases and J by 4 bases. The TCR originated in a girl between 10 and 17 years old with multiple sclerosis. The V gene is TRBV4-1 and the J gene is TRBJ1-2, and TRBD1 may be the D gene, going by 5 matching bases. Material for sequencing was blood. The DNA sequence is TGCGCCAGCAGCCAAGACGACAGAGGACCCTATGGCTACACCTTC. Its protein product is CASSQDDRGPYGYTF.